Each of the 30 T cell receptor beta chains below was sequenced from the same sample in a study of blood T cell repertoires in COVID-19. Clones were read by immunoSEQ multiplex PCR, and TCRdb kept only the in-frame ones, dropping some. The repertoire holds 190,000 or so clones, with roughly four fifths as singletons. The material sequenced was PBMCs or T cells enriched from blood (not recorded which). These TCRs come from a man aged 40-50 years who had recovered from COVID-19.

This chain's CDR3 is CASSVGGSYNSPLHF. The CDR3 coding sequence is TGTGCCAGCAGCGTAGGAGGTTCCTATAATTCACCCCTCCACTTT. The V gene is TRBV9, the J gene TRBJ1-6; D is ambiguous. Germline V gene lookup returns CDR1 SGDLS and CDR2 YYNGEE. V was clipped by 0 bases and J by 1 base, with 5 bases between them. The CDR3 is 15 residues long.

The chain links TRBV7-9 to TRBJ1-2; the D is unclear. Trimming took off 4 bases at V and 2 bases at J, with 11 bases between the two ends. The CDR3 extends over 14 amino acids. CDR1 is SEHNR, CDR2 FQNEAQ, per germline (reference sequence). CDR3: CASSSSGGNYGYTF. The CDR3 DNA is TGTGCCAGCAGCTCCTCAGGAGGAAACTATGGCTACACCTTC.

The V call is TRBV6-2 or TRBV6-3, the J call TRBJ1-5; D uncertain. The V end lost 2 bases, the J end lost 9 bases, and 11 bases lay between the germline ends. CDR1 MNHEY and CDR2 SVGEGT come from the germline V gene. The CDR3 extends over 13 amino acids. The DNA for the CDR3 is TGTGCCAGCAGTTACCCTCAGGTTCCGCCCCAGCATTTT. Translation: CASSYPQVPPQHF.

CDR3 region: CASSPTGDRTGELFF. In DNA form, the CDR3 reads TGTGCCAGCTCACCAACAGGGGATAGGACCGGGGAGCTGTTTTTT. The rearrangement links TRBV18 to TRBJ2-2; 7 bases fit TRBD1. Germline V gene data show CDR1 as KGHSH and CDR2 as LQKENI. The CDR3 spans 15 residues. V shed 2 bases, J shed 5 bases, and the junction held 5 bases outside the gene matches.

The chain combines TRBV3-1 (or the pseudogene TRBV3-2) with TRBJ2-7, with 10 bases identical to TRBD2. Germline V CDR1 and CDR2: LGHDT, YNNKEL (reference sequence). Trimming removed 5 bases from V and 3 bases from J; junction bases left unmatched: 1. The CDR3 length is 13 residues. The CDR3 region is CASSGTSDYEQYF. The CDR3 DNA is TGTGCCAGCAGCGGGACTAGCGACTACGAGCAGTACTTC.

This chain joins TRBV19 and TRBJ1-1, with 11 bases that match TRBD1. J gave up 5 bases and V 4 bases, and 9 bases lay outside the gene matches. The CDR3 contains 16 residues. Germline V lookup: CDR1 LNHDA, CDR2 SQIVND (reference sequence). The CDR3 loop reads CASSTPDRGPGTEAFF. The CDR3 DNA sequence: TGTGCCAGTAGTACGCCGGACAGGGGGCCAGGGACTGAAGCTTTCTTT. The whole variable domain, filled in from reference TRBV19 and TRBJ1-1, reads DGGITQSPKYLFRKEGQNVTLSCEQNLNHDAMYWYRQDPGQGLRLIYYSQIVNDFQKGDIAEGYSVSREKKESFPLTVTSAQKNPTAFYLCASSTPDRGPGTEAFFGQGTRLTVV.

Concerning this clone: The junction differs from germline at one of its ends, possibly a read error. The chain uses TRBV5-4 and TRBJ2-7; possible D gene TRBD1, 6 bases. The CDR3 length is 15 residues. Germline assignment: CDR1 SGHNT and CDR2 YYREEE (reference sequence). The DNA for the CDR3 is TGCGCCAGCAGCTTGAGTGGGACAACCTCCTACGAGCAGTACTTC. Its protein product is CASSLSGTTSYEQYF.

The CDR3 coding sequence is TGTGCCAGCTCACCACCAAAAACAGGGGGATGGAGCACTGAAGCTTTCTTT. Translating it yields CASSPPKTGGWSTEAFF. The genes are TRBV18 and TRBJ1-1; 8 bases match TRBD1. This CDR3 is 17 amino acids long. Losses at the gene ends were 0 bases for V and 4 bases for J; bases not matched to a gene: 10. Germline lookup yields CDR1 KGHSH and CDR2 LQKENI.

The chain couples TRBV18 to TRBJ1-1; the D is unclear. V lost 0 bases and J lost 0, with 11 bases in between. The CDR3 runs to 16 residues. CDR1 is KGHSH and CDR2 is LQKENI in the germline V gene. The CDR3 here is CASSPPSSRMNTEAFF. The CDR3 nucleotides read TGTGCCAGCTCACCACCGTCGTCCAGGATGAACACTGAAGCTTTCTTT.

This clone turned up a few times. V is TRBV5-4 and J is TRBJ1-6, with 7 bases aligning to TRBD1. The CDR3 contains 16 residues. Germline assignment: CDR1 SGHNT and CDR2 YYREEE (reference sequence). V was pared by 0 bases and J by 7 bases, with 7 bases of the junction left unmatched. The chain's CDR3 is CASSLDLGGGNSPLHF. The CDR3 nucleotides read TGTGCCAGCAGCTTGGATTTAGGGGGCGGGAATTCACCCCTCCACTTT.

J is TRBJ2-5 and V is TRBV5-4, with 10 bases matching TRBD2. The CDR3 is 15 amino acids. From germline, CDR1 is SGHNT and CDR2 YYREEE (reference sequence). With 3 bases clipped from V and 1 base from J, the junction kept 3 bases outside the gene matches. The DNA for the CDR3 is TGTGCCAGCAGCTCCCGACTAGCGGGCCAAGAGACCCAGTACTTC. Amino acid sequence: CASSSRLAGQETQYF.

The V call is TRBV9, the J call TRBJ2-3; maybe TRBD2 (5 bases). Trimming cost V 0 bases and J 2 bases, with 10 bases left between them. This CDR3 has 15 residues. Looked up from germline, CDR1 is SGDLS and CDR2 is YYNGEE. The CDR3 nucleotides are TGTGCCAGCAGCGTAGGCGGGCAGGTCACAGATACGCAGTATTTT. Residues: CASSVGGQVTDTQYF.

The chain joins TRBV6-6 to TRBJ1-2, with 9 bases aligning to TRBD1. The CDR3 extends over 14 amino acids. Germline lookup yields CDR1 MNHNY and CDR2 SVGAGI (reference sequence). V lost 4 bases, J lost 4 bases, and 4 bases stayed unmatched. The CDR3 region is CASSSDRGFYGYTF. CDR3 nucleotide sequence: TGTGCCAGCAGTTCGGACAGGGGTTTCTATGGCTACACCTTC.

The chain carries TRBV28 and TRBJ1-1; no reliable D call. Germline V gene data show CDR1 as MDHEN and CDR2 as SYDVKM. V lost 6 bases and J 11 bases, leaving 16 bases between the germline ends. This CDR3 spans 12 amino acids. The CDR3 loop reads CASRTPGRRAFF. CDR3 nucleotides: TGTGCCAGCAGAACCCCTGGGCGGAGGGCTTTCTTT. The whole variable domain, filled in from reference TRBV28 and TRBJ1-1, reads DVKVTQSSRYLVKRTGEKVFLECVQDMDHENMFWYRQDPGLGLRLIYFSYDVKMKEKGDIPEGYSVSREKKERFSLILESASTNQTSMYLCASRTPGRRAFFGQGTRLTVV.

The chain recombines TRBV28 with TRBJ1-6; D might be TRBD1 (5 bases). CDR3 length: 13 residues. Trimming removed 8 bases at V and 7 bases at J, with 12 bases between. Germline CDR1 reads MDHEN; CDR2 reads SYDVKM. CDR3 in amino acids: CASVRQSNSPLHF. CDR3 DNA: TGTGCCAGCGTCAGACAGAGCAATTCACCCCTCCACTTT. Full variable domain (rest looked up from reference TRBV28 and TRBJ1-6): DVKVTQSSRYLVKRTGEKVFLECVQDMDHENMFWYRQDPGLGLRLIYFSYDVKMKEKGDIPEGYSVSREKKERFSLILESASTNQTSMYLCASVRQSNSPLHFGNGTRLTVT.

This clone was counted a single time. The CDR3 sequence: CASRGTGDYNSPLHF. CDR3 nucleotides: TGTGCCAGCAGGGGGACAGGGGACTATAATTCACCCCTCCACTTT. This chain uses TRBV3-1 (or the pseudogene TRBV3-2) with TRBJ1-6; TRBD1 aligns across 10 bases. V dropped 6 bases and J dropped 3; count of bases not matched to a gene: 2. This CDR3 comprises 15 residues. Germline V CDR1 and CDR2: LGHDT, YNNKEL (reference sequence).

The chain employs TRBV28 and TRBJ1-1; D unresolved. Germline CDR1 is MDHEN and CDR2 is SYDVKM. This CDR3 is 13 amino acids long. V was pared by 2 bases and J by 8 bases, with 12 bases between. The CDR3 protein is CASSLGLGLEAFF. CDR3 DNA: TGTGCCAGCAGTTTAGGACTAGGACTCGAAGCTTTCTTT.

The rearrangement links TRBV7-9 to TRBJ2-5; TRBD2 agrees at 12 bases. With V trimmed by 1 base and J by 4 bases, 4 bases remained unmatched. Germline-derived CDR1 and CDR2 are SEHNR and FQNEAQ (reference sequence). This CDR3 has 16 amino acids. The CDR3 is CASSLGLAGGRETQYF. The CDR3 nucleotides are TGTGCCAGCAGCTTAGGGCTAGCGGGGGGGCGAGAGACCCAGTACTTC.

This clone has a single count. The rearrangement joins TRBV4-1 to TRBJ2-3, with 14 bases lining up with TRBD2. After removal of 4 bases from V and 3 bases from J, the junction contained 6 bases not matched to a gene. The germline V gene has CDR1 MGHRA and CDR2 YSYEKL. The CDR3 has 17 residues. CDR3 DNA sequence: TGCGCCAGCAGCCCCAGGACTAGCGGGGGGAGAACAGATACGCAGTATTTT. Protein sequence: CASSPRTSGGRTDTQYF.

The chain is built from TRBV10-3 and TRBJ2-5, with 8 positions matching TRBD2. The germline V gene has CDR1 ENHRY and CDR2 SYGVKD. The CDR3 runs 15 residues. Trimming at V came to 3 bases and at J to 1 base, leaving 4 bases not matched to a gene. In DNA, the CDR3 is TGTGCCATCAGTGAAGCGGGGGCAGGCCAAGAGACCCAGTACTTC. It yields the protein CAISEAGAGQETQYF.

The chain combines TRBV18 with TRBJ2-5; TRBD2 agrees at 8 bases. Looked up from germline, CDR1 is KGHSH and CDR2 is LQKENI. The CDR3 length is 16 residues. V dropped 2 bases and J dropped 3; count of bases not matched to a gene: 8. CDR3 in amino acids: CASSPGSAGVKETQYF. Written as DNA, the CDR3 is TGTGCCAGCTCACCAGGCTCAGCGGGGGTCAAAGAGACCCAGTACTTC.

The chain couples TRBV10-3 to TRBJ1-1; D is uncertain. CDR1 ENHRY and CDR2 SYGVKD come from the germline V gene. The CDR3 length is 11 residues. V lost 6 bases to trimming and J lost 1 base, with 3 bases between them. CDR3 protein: CAIRANTEAFF. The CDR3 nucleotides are TGTGCCATCAGGGCGAACACTGAAGCTTTCTTT.

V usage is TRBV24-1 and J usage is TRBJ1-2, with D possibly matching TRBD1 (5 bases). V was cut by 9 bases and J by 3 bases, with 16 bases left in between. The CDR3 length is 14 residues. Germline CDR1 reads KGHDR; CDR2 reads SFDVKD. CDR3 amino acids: CATSLGGDDYGYTF. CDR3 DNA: TGTGCCACCTCCCTGGGAGGGGATGACTATGGCTACACCTTC.

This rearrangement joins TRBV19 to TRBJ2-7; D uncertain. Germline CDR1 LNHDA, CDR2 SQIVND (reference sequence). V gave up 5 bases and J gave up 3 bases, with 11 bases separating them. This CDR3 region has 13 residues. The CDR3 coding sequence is TGTGCCAGTAGTCTAGGTTCGGGCTACGAGCAGTACTTC. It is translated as CASSLGSGYEQYF. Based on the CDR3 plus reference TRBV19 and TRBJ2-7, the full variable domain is DGGITQSPKYLFRKEGQNVTLSCEQNLNHDAMYWYRQDPGQGLRLIYYSQIVNDFQKGDIAEGYSVSREKKESFPLTVTSAQKNPTAFYLCASSLGSGYEQYFGPGTRLTVT.

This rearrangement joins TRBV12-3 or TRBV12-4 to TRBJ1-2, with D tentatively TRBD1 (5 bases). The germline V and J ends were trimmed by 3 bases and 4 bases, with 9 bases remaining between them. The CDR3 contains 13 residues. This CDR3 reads CASSFGRAYGYTF. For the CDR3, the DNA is TGTGCCAGCAGTTTTGGCAGGGCCTATGGCTACACCTTC.

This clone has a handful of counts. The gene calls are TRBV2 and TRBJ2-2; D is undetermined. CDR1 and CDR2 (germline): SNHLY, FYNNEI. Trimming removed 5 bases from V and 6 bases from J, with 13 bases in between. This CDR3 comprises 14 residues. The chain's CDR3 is CASSQLVFSGELFF. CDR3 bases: TGTGCCAGCAGTCAGCTAGTTTTTTCCGGGGAGCTGTTTTTT.

DNA for the CDR3: TGTGCCAGCAGTGAATGGGGTCGGACTATGGGAGATACGCAGTATTTT. As protein: CASSEWGRTMGDTQYF. The chain couples TRBV6-1 to TRBJ2-3; D might be TRBD2 (6 bases). This CDR3 comprises 16 residues. Germline-derived CDR1 and CDR2 are MNHNS and SASEGT. V lost 2 bases, J lost 5 bases, and 17 bases lay in between.

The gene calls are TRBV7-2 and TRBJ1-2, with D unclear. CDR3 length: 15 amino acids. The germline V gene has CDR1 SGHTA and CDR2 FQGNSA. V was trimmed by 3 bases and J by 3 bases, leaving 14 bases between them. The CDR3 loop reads CASSFNSQADYGYTF. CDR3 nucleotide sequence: TGTGCCAGCAGCTTTAACTCCCAGGCCGACTATGGCTACACCTTC.

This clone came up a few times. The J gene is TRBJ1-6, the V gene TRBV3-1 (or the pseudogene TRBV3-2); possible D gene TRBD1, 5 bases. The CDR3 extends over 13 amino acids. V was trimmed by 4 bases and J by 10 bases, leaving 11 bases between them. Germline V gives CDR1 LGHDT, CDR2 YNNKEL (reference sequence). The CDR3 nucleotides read TGTGCCAGCAGCCCGACAGTTTCCTCACCCCTCCACTTT. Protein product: CASSPTVSSPLHF.

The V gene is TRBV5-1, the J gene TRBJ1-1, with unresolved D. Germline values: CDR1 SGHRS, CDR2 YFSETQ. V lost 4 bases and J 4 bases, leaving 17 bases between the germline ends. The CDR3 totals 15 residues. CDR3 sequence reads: CASSAASTMSTEAFF. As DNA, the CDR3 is TGCGCCAGCAGCGCCGCATCCACGATGAGCACTGAAGCTTTCTTT.